These 23 T cell receptor beta chains came from one sample sequenced in a study of blood T cell repertoires in COVID-19. Produced via immunoSEQ multiplex PCR; TCRdb's table is partial and in-frame only. The sample includes 65,000 to 80,000 clones, approximately 80% of them seen just once. Sequencing used peripheral blood. These receptor sequences come from a man aged 45-60 years with acute or convalescent COVID-19.

The chain recombines TRBV27 with TRBJ2-1, with a weak D call TRBD1 (5 bases). Trimming shortened V by 6 bases and J by 9 bases, and 21 bases separated the two germline ends. This CDR3 has 15 amino acids. Germline V gene sequence: CDR1 MNHEY, CDR2 SMNVEV (reference sequence). CDR3 amino acids: CASRIGASFNSEQFF. DNA for the CDR3: TGTGCCAGCAGGATAGGGGCCTCCTTCAACAGTGAGCAGTTCTTC.

To note about this clone: Other DNA sequences in this specimen translate into the identical CDR3. V and J are TRBV9 and TRBJ2-3, with 7 bases matching TRBD2. The CDR3 extends over 16 amino acids. V was clipped by 0 bases and J by 2 bases; unmatched bases: 6. From germline, CDR1 is SGDLS and CDR2 YYNGEE. CDR3 DNA: TGTGCCAGCAGCGTAGATAACGGGGGGACCACAGATACGCAGTATTTT. As protein: CASSVDNGGTTDTQYF.

CDR3 sequence reads: CASRGTATNEKLFF. For the CDR3, the DNA is TGCGCCAGCAGGGGGACAGCAACTAATGAAAAACTGTTTTTT. V usage is TRBV5-1 and J usage is TRBJ1-4; 7 bases match TRBD1. From germline, CDR1 is SGHRS and CDR2 YFSETQ. With V trimmed by 5 bases and J by 0 bases, 1 base remained unmatched. The CDR3 contains 14 residues.

This clone was observed a few times. The chain has TRBV19 and TRBJ2-6, with no clear D. The CDR3 consists of 14 residues. The V gene lost 7 bases and the J gene lost 0 bases, with 7 bases spanning the gap. Germline assignment: CDR1 LNHDA and CDR2 SQIVND (reference sequence). The CDR3 coding sequence is TGTGCCAGTATATCCCGCTCTGGGGCCAACGTCCTGACTTTC. This encodes CASISRSGANVLTF.

A single count supports this clone. The chain recombines TRBV7-2 with TRBJ1-1; the match to TRBD1 covers 7 bases. Germline V gene data show CDR1 as SGHTA and CDR2 as FQGNSA. V lost 3 bases, J lost 1 base, and 5 bases stayed unmatched. The CDR3 has 15 residues. CDR3 sequence reads: CASSLDRPANTEAFF. The CDR3 region has the DNA TGTGCCAGCAGCTTGGACAGGCCGGCGAACACTGAAGCTTTCTTT.

This clone showed up just once. The V and J genes are TRBV7-9 and TRBJ2-2; a possible D gene is TRBD1 (5 bases). The V and J ends lost 4 bases and 4 bases respectively, with 19 bases between them. The CDR3 is 17 amino acids. Germline CDR1 is SEHNR and CDR2 is FQNEAQ (reference sequence). The CDR3 loop reads CASSSTRKGIPTGELFF. The DNA for the CDR3 is TGTGCCAGCAGCTCTACTCGGAAGGGGATTCCCACCGGGGAGCTGTTTTTT.

This clone was detected only once. This chain uses TRBV18 with TRBJ1-1; 9 bases fit TRBD1. CDR1 and CDR2 from the germline V gene are KGHSH and LQKENI. This CDR3 contains 14 residues. Trimming at V came to 6 bases and at J to 4 bases, leaving 6 bases not matched to a gene. This CDR3 reads CASSETGGLTEAFF. CDR3 sequence (DNA): TGTGCCAGCTCGGAAACAGGGGGCCTCACTGAAGCTTTCTTT.

The chain joins TRBV6-2 or TRBV6-3 to TRBJ1-6; TRBD1 agrees at 9 bases. Germline trimming cut 2 bases from V and 0 bases from J; bases unmatched to any gene: 5. Looked up from germline, CDR1 is MNHEY and CDR2 is SVGEGT. This CDR3 comprises 18 residues. The CDR3 here is CASSYGGQGSSYNSPLHF. The CDR3 DNA reads TGTGCCAGCAGTTACGGGGGACAGGGAAGCTCCTATAATTCACCCCTCCACTTT.

The chain recombines TRBV5-1 with TRBJ1-1, with 8 bases lining up with TRBD1. The CDR3 loop spans 17 amino acids. Trimming took 4 bases from V and 1 from J; bases not matched to a gene: 12. Per the germline V gene, CDR1 is SGHRS and CDR2 is YFSETQ. The CDR3 loop is CASSHGQGEVSNTEAFF. DNA of the CDR3: TGCGCCAGCAGCCACGGACAGGGCGAGGTTTCGAACACTGAAGCTTTCTTT.

This chain links TRBV28 with TRBJ2-5; the D gene is possibly TRBD2 (5 bases). V gave up 2 bases and J gave up 4 bases, with 8 bases separating them. The CDR3 has 13 residues. Germline CDR1 is MDHEN and CDR2 is SYDVKM. The CDR3 loop is CASSLGGRETQYF. The CDR3 DNA reads as TGTGCCAGCAGTTTAGGAGGTAGAGAGACCCAGTACTTC.

CDR3 nucleotide sequence: TGCGCCAGCAGCTTGGCTAGCGCCAGTACCTACAATGAGCAGTTCTTC. It encodes CASSLASASTYNEQFF. J is TRBJ2-1 and V is TRBV5-1; D possibly corresponds to TRBD2 (6 bases). The CDR3 has 16 residues. V was pared by 0 bases and J by 2 bases, with 12 bases between. Germline CDR1 SGHRS, CDR2 YFSETQ.

The J gene is TRBJ2-5, the V gene TRBV19; 8 positions agree with TRBD2. V dropped 7 bases and J dropped 5; count of bases not matched to a gene: 15. Germline CDR1 is LNHDA and CDR2 is SQIVND (reference sequence). The CDR3 runs 16 residues. The CDR3: CASTPSFSGIRETQYF. In DNA, the CDR3 is TGTGCCAGTACACCCTCCTTTAGCGGGATCCGGGAGACCCAGTACTTC.

The rearrangement links TRBV3-1 (or the pseudogene TRBV3-2) to TRBJ2-3; TRBD1 might be the D (6 bases). The germline gives CDR1 LGHDT, CDR2 YNNKEL (reference sequence). The CDR3 is 15 residues long. V was pared by 2 bases and J by 3 bases, with 12 bases between. The chain's CDR3 is CASSQPRGGTDTQYF. DNA of the CDR3: TGTGCCAGCAGCCAACCGCGAGGGGGAACAGATACGCAGTATTTT.

This clone appeared a few times. This chain links TRBV10-1 with TRBJ1-1; D might be TRBD1 (5 bases). Trimming removed 3 bases from V and 3 bases from J, with 8 bases in between. Germline values: CDR1 WNHNN, CDR2 SYGVQD (reference sequence). The CDR3 has 13 amino acids. The CDR3 nucleotides are TGCGCCAGCAGTGATGGCAGGGACACTGAAGCTTTCTTT. Protein sequence: CASSDGRDTEAFF.

The rearrangement joins TRBV15 to TRBJ2-1; the match to TRBD2 covers 8 bases. Unmatched junction bases numbered 5, after V lost 5 bases and J lost 8 bases. In germline, CDR1 is LNHNV, CDR2 YYDKDF (reference sequence). This CDR3 has 13 amino acids. CDR3 DNA: TGTGCCACCAGCCGGGGGGGGCCTGATGAGCAGTTCTTC. It yields the protein CATSRGGPDEQFF.

The chain uses TRBV11-1 and TRBJ1-2; 9 bases align to TRBD1. Germline V lookup: CDR1 SGHAT, CDR2 FQDESV (reference sequence). The CDR3 is 15 amino acids. The J segment lost 6 bases and the V segment lost 1 base, leaving 6 bases of the junction unmatched. CDR3 in amino acids: CASSLDRGLGDGYTF. As DNA, the CDR3 is TGTGCCAGCAGCTTAGACAGGGGGCTTGGCGATGGCTACACCTTC.

The chain couples TRBV19 to TRBJ2-3, with 9 bases lining up with TRBD2. Per the germline V gene, CDR1 is LNHDA and CDR2 is SQIVND (reference sequence). The CDR3 length is 16 residues. V trimming: 5 bases; J trimming: 3 bases; junction bases outside the gene matches: 9. The CDR3 bases are TGTGCCAGTAGTGTCGCTGGCGGGAGGGTAACAGATACGCAGTATTTT. Translating it yields CASSVAGGRVTDTQYF.

This sequence joins TRBV5-6 and TRBJ1-2; D is possibly TRBD1 (6 bases). The CDR3 totals 15 residues. Germline CDR1 SGHDT, CDR2 YYEEEE. Trimming shortened V by 4 bases and J by 2 bases, and 15 bases separated the two germline ends. The CDR3 is CASSPITGINYGYTF. The CDR3 DNA reads TGTGCCAGCAGCCCTATCACAGGGATCAACTATGGCTACACCTTC. The full variable domain, rest sourced from reference TRBV5-6 and TRBJ1-2, is DAGVTQSPTHLIKTRGQQVTLRCSPKSGHDTVSWYQQALGQGPQFIFQYYEEEERQRGNFPDRFSGHQFPNYSSELNVNALLLGDSALYLCASSPITGINYGYTFGSGTRLTVV.

A few counts support this clone. For the CDR3, the DNA is TGCGCCAGCAGCCAAGTGGGGGGGAGGTATGGGGAAAAACTGTTTTTT. It yields the protein CASSQVGGRYGEKLFF. The gene calls are TRBV4-1 and TRBJ1-4, with D possibly matching TRBD1 (5 bases). The V and J ends lost 1 base and 8 bases respectively, with 17 bases between them. The CDR3 contains 16 residues. CDR1 is MGHRA and CDR2 is YSYEKL in the germline V gene.

This clone was observed a few times. The chain combines TRBV5-1 with TRBJ1-4; D might be TRBD1 (5 bases). CDR1 SGHRS and CDR2 YFSETQ come from the germline V gene. V lost 0 bases and J lost 3, with 9 bases in between. This CDR3 contains 15 residues. The CDR3 region has the DNA TGCGCCAGCAGCTTGGAGGGGTACCCTAATGAAAAACTGTTTTTT. Amino acid sequence: CASSLEGYPNEKLFF.

The chain has TRBV7-2 and TRBJ1-1; D is uncertain. Germline V gene data show CDR1 as SGHTA and CDR2 as FQGNSA. V dropped 2 bases and J dropped 1 base, with 8 bases sitting between them. This CDR3 spans 14 amino acids. Written as DNA, the CDR3 is TGTGCCAGCAGCTTACTTGGCACGAACACTGAAGCTTTCTTT. Its translation: CASSLLGTNTEAFF.

This chain joins TRBV28 and TRBJ1-5; D unclear. The CDR3 spans 14 residues. Trimming shortened V by 6 bases and J by 1 base, and 10 bases separated the two germline ends. Per germline, CDR1 MDHEN and CDR2 SYDVKM. The CDR3 DNA reads TGTGCCAGCAGCAAATACAGAAGCAATCAGCCCCAGCATTTT. This gives the protein CASSKYRSNQPQHF.

The J gene is TRBJ2-6, the V gene TRBV7-9, with 7 bases identical to TRBD1. The CDR3 covers 18 residues. From germline, CDR1 is SEHNR and CDR2 FQNEAQ (reference sequence). J gave up 0 bases and V 5 bases, and 10 bases lay outside the gene matches. DNA for the CDR3: TGTGCCAGCAGCCCCAGACAGGGTATATACTCTGGGGCCAACGTCCTGACTTTC. As protein: CASSPRQGIYSGANVLTF. The entire variable domain, with the rest obtained from reference TRBV7-9 and TRBJ2-6, is as follows: DTGVSQNPRHKITKRGQNVTFRCDPISEHNRLYWYRQTLGQGPEFLTYFQNEAQLEKSRLLSDRFSAERPKGSFSTLEIQRTEQGDSAMYLCASSPRQGIYSGANVLTFGAGSRLTVL.